This T cell receptor beta chain was sequenced during a study of human T cells and chemical hapten exposure. Study overall: Patients, largely female, had alopecia areata, totalis or universalis.

This clonotype was recorded many times. The antigen is unknown. TCRdb analysed the RACE reads with MiXCR anew, one entry per CDR3 protein. This table has approximately 52,000 distinct CDR3 sequences, approximately 9.8% appearing once. Time point indicated: pre-sensitization, week 0. Treatment described: therapeutic diphenylcyclopropenone sensitization with weekly scalp DPC. Study-wide results and caveats: There were significantly more large CDR3 similarity clusters among expanded TCRs than among controls. Following DPC sensitization, TCRs present above 1 in 1000 frequency showed no change.

The clonotype originates from a woman aged 35 to 49 with alopecia areata. Some clones in this sample may be carry-over from other donors' samples. Sequencing used whole blood, obtained in connection with sensitization to the hapten diphenylcyclopropenone (DPC).

The CDR3 bases are TGTGCCAGCAGTGAAGGGGAGAGCTCCTACAATGAGCAGTTCTTC. Residues: CASSEGESSYNEQFF. The chain combines TRBV6-1 with TRBJ2-1; maybe TRBD2 (5 bases). V was clipped by 1 base and J by 0 bases, with 7 bases between them. Germline values: CDR1 MNHNS, CDR2 SASEGT. This CDR3 contains 15 residues.